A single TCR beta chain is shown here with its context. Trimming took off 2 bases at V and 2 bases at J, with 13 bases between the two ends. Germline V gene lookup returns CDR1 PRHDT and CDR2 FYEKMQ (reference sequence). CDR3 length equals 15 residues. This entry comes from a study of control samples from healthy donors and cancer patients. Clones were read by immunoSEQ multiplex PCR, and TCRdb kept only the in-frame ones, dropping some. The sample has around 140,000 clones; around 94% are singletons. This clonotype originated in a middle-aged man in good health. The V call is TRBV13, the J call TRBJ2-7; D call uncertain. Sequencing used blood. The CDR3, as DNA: TGTGCCAGCAGCTTAAGCCCGGGCGCCACCTACGAGCAGTACTTC. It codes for CASSLSPGATYEQYF.